This TCR beta chain was profiled in a study of T cell responses to AZD1222 COVID-19 vaccine. General study results and limits: Repertoires in all cases were sampled only once the peak T cell response had passed. Rises in breadth and depth of Spike-specific TCRs came after two AZD1222 doses.

Germline loops: CDR1 SGHRS, CDR2 YFSETQ. V lost 4 bases, J lost 8 bases, and 16 bases lay in between. The CDR3 covers 14 residues. As to this clone: Its antigen is currently unknown.

Data came from immunoSEQ multiplex PCR; TCRdb stores just in-frame clones and leaves some out. The table has 100,000 or so clones, 90% seen once. The material was peripheral blood, obtained on day 0 of AZD1222 vaccination. V is TRBV5-1 and J is TRBJ2-1; either TRBD1 or TRBD2 may fit D (5 bases each). This clonotype was obtained from an adult in good health. The CDR3 nucleotides are TGCGCCAGCAGCCGAAGTCAGCAGGGACATGAGCAGTTCTTC. It translates to CASSRSQQGHEQFF. The variable domain in full, completed from reference TRBV5-1 and TRBJ2-1, reads KAGVTQTPRYLIKTRGQQVTLSCSPISGHRSVSWYQQTPGQGLQFLFEYFSETQRNKGNFPGRFSGRQFSNSRSEMNVSTLELGDSALYLCASSRSQQGHEQFFGPGTRLTVL.